This TCR beta chain is drawn from a study of T cell repertoires in cytomegalovirus infection. Study-wide context: From public TCR beta signatures came an indication of both CMV infection and matching HLA type.

Overall study findings and caveats: CMV-specific HLA-C-restricted TCR beta clonotypes dominated the ex vivo response. Of the TCR beta families, the public ones yielded a cumulative frequency that identified carriers of CMV plus the relevant HLA.

Via MiXCR, TCRdb re-called the reads, giving one row per CDR3 protein. Of a few hundred thousand distinct CDR3 sequences listed, more than 30% are singletons. The CDR3 spans 13 residues. Between the trimmed V and J ends, which lost 5 bases and 7 bases, there was a span of 12 bases. Concerning this clonotype itself: Its matching antigen is unknown.

This chain links TRBV12-3 or TRBV12-4 with TRBJ2-4; D gene ambiguous. This TCR was recovered from a human donor in good health (CMV status not recorded). Some clones in this sample may be carry-over from other donors' samples. This specimen consisted of cultured PBMCs, obtained from culture after CMV antigen stimulation. DNA of the CDR3: TGTGCCAGCAGTCCTAGTCTGATTAACATTCAGTACTTC. It is translated as CASSPSLINIQYF.